The 13 T cell receptor beta chains below were found in one sample sequenced in a study of shared clonotypes between healthy human individuals. Data came from immunoSEQ multiplex PCR; TCRdb stores just in-frame clones and leaves some out. This sample carries around 240,000 clones, 50% to 80% of them seen once, and the ten largest clones take roughly 11%. Sequencing input: memory CD4+ T cells sorted from blood. The subset denotes: CD45RA-negative fraction. The receptor set was obtained from a man aged 30 to 45 in good health.

This clone is a singleton in its sample. V and J are TRBV6-5 and TRBJ2-7; D may be TRBD1 or TRBD2 (5 bases each). The CDR3 spans 14 residues. Germline-derived CDR1 and CDR2 are MNHEY and SVGAGI. Trimming pared 2 bases from V and 9 bases from J, leaving 17 bases between. CDR3 sequence: CASSYTRTGTTQYF. For the CDR3, the DNA is TGTGCCAGCAGTTACACGCGGACTGGGACGACGCAGTACTTC.

The CDR3 loop reads CASSAGQTGNTEAFF. The CDR3, as DNA: TGTGCCAGCAGCGCAGGACAAACAGGGAACACTGAAGCTTTCTTT. The rearrangement uses TRBV9 and TRBJ1-1, with D possibly TRBD1 on 5 matching bases. Deletions cut 3 bases from V and 1 base from J, with 13 bases between. This CDR3 is 15 amino acids long. The germline V gene encodes CDR1 SGDLS and CDR2 YYNGEE.

This clone turned up a few times. The J gene is TRBJ2-7, the V gene TRBV29-1; TRBD1 might be the D (6 bases). Trimming cost V 7 bases and J 7 bases, with 14 bases left between them. The length of the CDR3 is 11 residues. The germline gives CDR1 SQVTM, CDR2 ANQGSEA. In nucleotides, the CDR3 is TGCAGCGGGCGAACAGGGTTTGAGCAGTACTTC. Its protein product is CSGRTGFEQYF.

The chain links TRBV6-6 to TRBJ2-1; D is uncertain. The V end lost 6 bases, the J end lost 5 bases, and 11 bases lay between the germline ends. Germline values: CDR1 MNHNY, CDR2 SVGAGI (reference sequence). The CDR3 loop spans 13 amino acids. CDR3 in amino acids: CASSTESHNEQFF. The CDR3 region has the DNA TGTGCCAGCAGCACCGAATCCCACAATGAGCAGTTCTTC.

This chain uses TRBV27 with TRBJ1-5; the match to TRBD1 covers 8 bases. Germline loops: CDR1 MNHEY, CDR2 SMNVEV (reference sequence). The CDR3 totals 15 residues. V dropped 2 bases and J dropped 2; count of bases not matched to a gene: 2. In nucleotides, the CDR3 is TGTGCCAGCAGTTTAATACAGGGGGGCAATCAGCCCCAGCATTTT. It translates to CASSLIQGGNQPQHF.

The rearrangement joins TRBV28 to TRBJ1-5, with 9 bases lining up with TRBD1. This CDR3 contains 14 residues. Germline V gene lookup returns CDR1 MDHEN and CDR2 SYDVKM. V dropped 6 bases and J dropped 3; count of bases not matched to a gene: 3. CDR3 bases: TGTGCCAGCAGAGGACAGGGGAACAATCAGCCCCAGCATTTT. This codes for CASRGQGNNQPQHF.

This clone was seen more than once but under ten times. The chain employs TRBV10-3 and TRBJ2-2; 7 bases line up with TRBD1. Trimming took 3 bases from V and 6 from J; bases not matched to a gene: 4. CDR1 is ENHRY, CDR2 SYGVKD, per germline. The CDR3 is 14 residues long. CDR3 DNA sequence: TGTGCCATCAGTGATGCAGGGGGTCCCGGGGAGCTGTTTTTT. It codes for CAISDAGGPGELFF.

This clone was seen a handful of times. V gene TRBV7-2 combines with J gene TRBJ2-7; D may be TRBD2 (5 bases). CDR3 length: 14 residues. With 5 bases removed from V and 2 bases from J, the gap between germline ends came to 13 bases. Per germline, CDR1 SGHTA and CDR2 FQGNSA. CDR3: CASSPLAGTYEQYF. The CDR3 coding sequence is TGTGCCAGCAGCCCGCTTGCGGGCACCTACGAGCAGTACTTC.

The chain has TRBV6-1 and TRBJ2-5, with 8 bases lining up with TRBD2. The CDR3 is made up of 12 amino acids. The germline V gene encodes CDR1 MNHNS and CDR2 SASEGT. With 8 bases clipped from V and 3 bases from J, the junction kept 2 bases outside the gene matches. CDR3 loop: CASALAEETQYF. CDR3 nucleotide sequence: TGTGCCAGCGCACTAGCGGAAGAGACCCAGTACTTC.

The sample holds many counts of this clone. The rearrangement uses TRBV2 and TRBJ2-7; D unresolved. The germline V and J ends were trimmed by 6 bases and 2 bases, with 5 bases remaining between them. CDR3 size: 11 residues. The germline gives CDR1 SNHLY, CDR2 FYNNEI. The CDR3 DNA reads TGTGCCAGCAGCGCCCCCTACGAGCAGTACTTC. It encodes CASSAPYEQYF.

CDR3 amino acids: CASSKKQVTDTQYF. Written as DNA, the CDR3 is TGTGCCAGCAGCAAAAAACAGGTCACAGATACGCAGTATTTT. The chain links TRBV21-1 to TRBJ2-3; TRBD1, as called in the table, went unchecked against the DNA. TRBV21-1 is termed a pseudogene. CDR3 length: 14 amino acids.

CDR3: CAWSRQGGSGDTQYF. The CDR3 nucleotides are TGTGCCTGGAGTAGGCAGGGAGGATCTGGAGATACGCAGTATTTT. V and J are TRBV30 and TRBJ2-3; possibly TRBD2 for D (6 bases). Germline V gene data show CDR1 as GTSNPN and CDR2 as SVGIG (reference sequence). CDR3 length equals 15 residues. The V end was cut by 2 bases, the J end by 5 bases, with 17 bases between.

About this clone itself: A read error is possible here, since a much larger clone lies one base away. This same CDR3 is encoded by further DNA sequences in the sample. The chain combines TRBV5-1 with TRBJ2-5; 9 nucleotides line up with TRBD1. CDR3 length: 14 residues. The ends lost 5 bases at V and 2 bases at J; junction bases unmatched: 4. Germline V gene sequence: CDR1 SGHRS, CDR2 YFSETQ. Here the CDR3 reads CASRLQGAQETQYF. Written as DNA, the CDR3 is TGCGCCAGCAGGCTACAGGGGGCACAAGAGACCCAGTACTTC.